These 5 T cell receptor beta chains were all obtained from the same sample, sequenced in a study of cytomegalovirus exposure and HLA in healthy donors. Researchers ran the PCR with 60 Vbeta and 13 Jbeta primers. Some clones are missing from TCRdb's copy, which holds only in-frame ones; the method was immunoSEQ multiplex PCR. The sample has around 100,000 clones, around 80% seen once; the top ten hold over 9%. Material: PBMCs. The receptors originated from a woman between 18 and 29 years old in good health and CMV-seropositive.

The rearrangement joins TRBV7-2 to TRBJ2-1; 7 nucleotides align to TRBD1. Germline V CDR1 and CDR2: SGHTA, FQGNSA. The CDR3 loop spans 15 amino acids. The J segment lost 3 bases and the V segment lost 3 bases, leaving 5 bases of the junction unmatched. CDR3 sequence: CASSLTTGYYNEQFF. The CDR3 nucleotides are TGTGCCAGCAGCTTGACGACAGGGTACTACAATGAGCAGTTCTTC.

The V gene is TRBV5-1, the J gene TRBJ2-3; D gene uncertain. The CDR3 loop spans 14 amino acids. Germline CDR1 SGHRS, CDR2 YFSETQ. The V end lost 1 base, the J end lost 2 bases, and 8 bases lay between the germline ends. The CDR3 bases are TGCGCCAGCAGCTTGTCCGGAGACACAGATACGCAGTATTTT. Residues: CASSLSGDTDTQYF. The complete variable domain, with remaining parts taken from reference TRBV5-1 and TRBJ2-3, reads KAGVTQTPRYLIKTRGQQVTLSCSPISGHRSVSWYQQTPGQGLQFLFEYFSETQRNKGNFPGRFSGRQFSNSRSEMNVSTLELGDSALYLCASSLSGDTDTQYFGPGTRLTVL.

As to this clone: At one end, the junction sequence differs from germline, possibly due to a read error. The chain links TRBV6-5 to TRBJ2-2; no firm D call. Germline values: CDR1 MNHEY, CDR2 SVGAGI. CDR3 length: 13 amino acids. DNA for the CDR3: TGTGCCAGCAGTGACTCCTACACCGGGGAGCTGTTTTTT. Amino acids: CASSDSYTGELFF.

The V call is TRBV4-3, the J call TRBJ2-7, with 9 positions matching TRBD2. Germline assignment: CDR1 LGHNA and CDR2 YSLEER. V was clipped by 4 bases and J by 1 base; unmatched bases: 2. CDR3 size: 14 residues. The CDR3 protein is CASSRLAESYEQYF. Here the CDR3 DNA reads TGCGCCAGCAGCCGACTAGCGGAATCCTACGAGCAGTACTTC.

This clone was observed a few times. As DNA, the CDR3 is TGTGCCAGCGGGAGGCGGGGTTTCCCCACAGATACGCAGTATTTT. Protein sequence: CASGRRGFPTDTQYF. The chain links TRBV7-2 to TRBJ2-3; D may be TRBD2 (6 bases). Germline V CDR1 and CDR2: SGHTA, FQGNSA. V lost 8 bases to trimming and J lost 2 bases, with 17 bases between them. The CDR3 runs to 15 residues.